This TCR beta chain derives from a study of T cell responses to AZD1222 COVID-19 vaccine. Study outcomes and limitations: Seropositive status at baseline applied to only five or six AZD1222 recipients. There were mostly white British donors and more females than males, and clonal diversity was possibly underestimated. Repertoires in all cases were sampled only once the peak T cell response had passed. Spike-specific TCRs gained breadth and depth after people received two AZD1222 doses.

With respect to this clone: The antigen is unknown.

Trimming took 6 bases from V and 4 from J, leaving 6 bases between them. Germline V gene sequence: CDR1 KGHSH, CDR2 LQKENI. The CDR3 totals 12 residues. Sequencing was performed with immunoSEQ multiplex PCR; in TCRdb, only in-frame clones are kept and a portion is missing. This sample yields about 270,000 clones, of which almost 95% are seen a single time; around 0.6% belongs to the top ten. The clonotype comes from an adult who received the AZD1222 COVID-19 vaccine. The material sequenced was peripheral blood, taken 28 days after the second AZD1222 dose. The rearrangement uses TRBV18 and TRBJ2-2, with no clear D. Written as DNA, the CDR3 is TGTGCCAGCTCGGGCGCCACCGGGGAGCTGTTTTTT. Encoded protein: CASSGATGELFF.